This T cell receptor (beta chain) derives from a study of blood T cell repertoires in COVID-19. Data came from immunoSEQ multiplex PCR; TCRdb stores just in-frame clones and leaves some out. In the table there are approximately 93,000 clones, just over 85% of which are singletons. Germline V lookup: CDR1 SGHAT, CDR2 FQNNGV. The CDR3 extends over 16 amino acids. The J segment lost 3 bases and the V segment lost 0 bases, leaving 5 bases of the junction unmatched. Sequences were obtained from peripheral blood. This chain links TRBV11-2 with TRBJ2-1, with 7 bases matching TRBD1. The sequence derives from a man in his fifties with COVID-19, enrolled during active disease. CDR3 loop: CASSLETGTVYNEQFF. CDR3 DNA: TGTGCCAGCAGCTTAGAGACCGGGACAGTCTACAATGAGCAGTTCTTC.